The 24 T cell receptor beta chains below all came from one sample that was sequenced in a study of T cell responses to AZD1222 COVID-19 vaccine. Only in-frame clones appear in the TCRdb table, and some are missing; sequencing was by immunoSEQ multiplex PCR. The sample includes 150,000 or so clones, approximately 90% of them seen just once. The input for sequencing was peripheral blood, taken on day 0 of AZD1222 vaccination. These receptors were taken from an adult in good health.

The chain joins TRBV5-6 to TRBJ1-4; D remains unclear. Trimming shortened V by 4 bases and J by 7 bases, and 17 bases separated the two germline ends. Germline CDR1 SGHDT, CDR2 YYEEEE. The CDR3 has 15 amino acids. The CDR3 nucleotides are TGTGCCAGCAGCATGTGGCTGGGATTGATTGAAAAACTGTTTTTT. It encodes CASSMWLGLIEKLFF.

The CDR3 DNA follows: TGTGCCAGCAGCTTAGAATCGGGACTCCTCCGCTACGAGCAGTACTTC. This encodes CASSLESGLLRYEQYF. The chain couples TRBV11-2 to TRBJ2-7, with D possibly being TRBD2 (6 bases). V was cut by 0 bases and J by 3 bases, with 15 bases left in between. The CDR3 consists of 16 residues. Germline V gives CDR1 SGHAT, CDR2 FQNNGV.

In this sample, this clone turned up once. This sequence joins TRBV7-2 and TRBJ1-2; no clear D. Germline CDR1 and CDR2: SGHTA and FQGNSA. V dropped 5 bases and J dropped 4 bases, with 8 bases sitting between them. This CDR3 has 12 amino acids. DNA of the CDR3: TGTGCCAGCAGCCCAGTTAGCTATGGCTACACCTTC. This sequence encodes CASSPVSYGYTF.

This clone was picked up one time. The chain has TRBV18 and TRBJ1-1; 7 bases align to TRBD1. This CDR3 contains 14 residues. V lost 2 bases to trimming and J lost 5 bases; unmatched junction nucleotides: 5. Germline CDR1 is KGHSH and CDR2 is LQKENI. The CDR3 region is CASSPSGQATEAFF. The CDR3 DNA is TGTGCCAGCTCACCATCTGGACAGGCGACTGAAGCTTTCTTT.

The rearrangement uses TRBV5-1 and TRBJ2-2, with D unresolved. CDR3 length equals 13 residues. The ends were cut back, 4 bases at V and 0 bases at J, with 4 bases in the middle. Germline V gene data show CDR1 as SGHRS and CDR2 as YFSETQ. The DNA for the CDR3 is TGCGCCAGCAGCCTCGCGAACACCGGGGAGCTGTTTTTT. Protein product: CASSLANTGELFF.

This chain uses TRBV7-3 with TRBJ1-6; TRBD1 is a possible D gene (6 bases). Germline V gene data show CDR1 as SGHTA and CDR2 as FQGTGA. The CDR3 has 14 amino acids. V lost 2 bases, J lost 8 bases, and 10 bases lay in between. CDR3 loop: CASSLRGGDSPLHF. CDR3 bases: TGTGCCAGCAGCTTACGGGGGGGCGATTCACCCCTCCACTTT.

The table lists this clone with a few counts. The CDR3 bases are TGTGCTAGTGGCCCTCGCGGACCCGGGGAGCTGTTTTTT. As protein: CASGPRGPGELFF. The V and J genes are TRBV12-5 and TRBJ2-2; D uncertain. Germline lookup yields CDR1 LGHNT and CDR2 FRNRAP. This CDR3 contains 13 residues. With 6 bases removed from V and 6 bases from J, the gap between germline ends came to 11 bases.

This chain connects TRBV4-3 to TRBJ2-7; D unclear. V was pared by 0 bases and J by 5 bases, with 14 bases between. Germline CDR1 is LGHNA and CDR2 is YSLEER. The CDR3 consists of 15 residues. In DNA form, the CDR3 reads TGCGCCAGCAGCCAAGATGTCCGCAAGGAGCACGAGCAGTACTTC. Translated, it gives CASSQDVRKEHEQYF.

The chain recombines TRBV3-1 (or the pseudogene TRBV3-2) with TRBJ1-4; 7 bases map to TRBD1. The CDR3 runs 13 residues. In germline, CDR1 is LGHDT, CDR2 YNNKEL (reference sequence). The junction had 0 bases not matched to a gene; V was cut back by 8 bases and J by 0 bases. CDR3 sequence: CASGQATNEKLFF. The DNA of the CDR3 is TGTGCCAGCGGACAGGCAACTAATGAAAAACTGTTTTTT.

About this clone itself: Within the sample, other DNA sequences also encode this same CDR3. The gene calls are TRBV7-2 and TRBJ2-7; TRBD2 might be the D (6 bases). V lost 2 bases, J lost 3 bases, and 8 bases lay in between. CDR1 and CDR2 from the germline V gene are SGHTA and FQGNSA. The CDR3 has 13 residues. CDR3 residues: CASSLSGSYEQYF. The CDR3 region has the DNA TGTGCCAGCAGCTTATCCGGGAGCTACGAGCAGTACTTC.

CDR3 sequence (DNA): TGTGCCAGCAGCCCAACCGGGACCCTTATGGGCACTGAAGCTTTCTTT. This sequence encodes CASSPTGTLMGTEAFF. This chain uses TRBV7-2 with TRBJ1-1; D is perhaps TRBD1 (5 bases). The germline V gene has CDR1 SGHTA and CDR2 FQGNSA. V shed 5 bases and J shed 4 bases, with 20 bases lying between them. CDR3 length equals 16 residues.

The chain carries TRBV5-6 and TRBJ2-7; D is uncertain. The CDR3 totals 11 residues. Trimming removed 1 base from V and 6 bases from J, with 5 bases in between. Germline CDR1 and CDR2: SGHDT and YYEEEE. The CDR3 DNA sequence: TGTGCCAGCAGCTTGTGGGGCGAGCAGTACTTC. Its protein is CASSLWGEQYF.

The rearrangement uses TRBV28 and TRBJ1-1, with D tentatively TRBD1 (5 bases). The V end lost 2 bases, the J end lost 1 base, and 5 bases lay between the germline ends. The length of the CDR3 is 13 residues. CDR1 is MDHEN and CDR2 is SYDVKM in the germline V gene. The CDR3 sequence is CASSLDRNTEAFF. The CDR3 DNA is TGTGCCAGCAGTTTAGACAGGAACACTGAAGCTTTCTTT.

This chain uses TRBV15 with TRBJ2-7, with D possibly being TRBD2 (6 bases). Trimming shortened V by 3 bases and J by 1 base, and 10 bases separated the two germline ends. This CDR3 is built from 14 residues. Germline CDR1 reads LNHNV; CDR2 reads YYDKDF (reference sequence). As DNA, the CDR3 is TGTGCCACCAGCAGGGGGGGTTCATCCTACGAGCAGTACTTC. Encoded protein: CATSRGGSSYEQYF.

This clone was seen just once. The same CDR3 is also encoded by other DNA sequences in this sample. The gene calls are TRBV9 and TRBJ2-7; D is perhaps TRBD1 or TRBD2 (5 bases each). CDR3 length equals 14 residues. Germline V gives CDR1 SGDLS, CDR2 YYNGEE. Deletions cut 4 bases from V and 2 bases from J, with 13 bases between. For the CDR3, the DNA is TGTGCCAGCAGCCCGGGGCAGGGTGCCTACGAGCAGTACTTC. Translated: CASSPGQGAYEQYF.

The J gene is TRBJ2-7, the V gene TRBV5-6, with 9 bases lining up with TRBD2. CDR1 and CDR2 from the germline V gene are SGHDT and YYEEEE. The CDR3 contains 15 residues. Losses at the gene ends were 1 base for V and 4 bases for J; bases not matched to a gene: 6. DNA for the CDR3: TGTGCCAGCAGCTTGTACGGAAGCGGGAGGTACGAGCAGTACTTC. Translated: CASSLYGSGRYEQYF.

V is TRBV4-3 and J is TRBJ2-3, with TRBD2 matching 12 bases. V trimming: 3 bases; J trimming: 5 bases; junction bases outside the gene matches: 15. Germline V gives CDR1 LGHNA, CDR2 YSLEER. There are 19 residues in the CDR3. CDR3 in DNA: TGCGCCAGCAGCCACTTACCTAACCTAGCGGGAGGGCAGGGAGATACGCAGTATTTT. Encoded protein: CASSHLPNLAGGQGDTQYF.

A note on this clone: Additional DNA sequences in this sample encode the identical CDR3. The V call is TRBV7-3, the J call TRBJ2-3, with no clear D. Trimming removed 0 bases at V and 1 base at J, with 5 bases between. In germline, CDR1 is SGHTA, CDR2 FQGTGA. The CDR3 sequence is 14 residues long. In DNA form, the CDR3 reads TGTGCCAGCAGCTTAACGGGTGGCACAGATACGCAGTATTTT. This encodes CASSLTGGTDTQYF.

The rearrangement joins TRBV21-1 to TRBJ1-3. TRBV21-1 is designated a pseudogene. This CDR3 comprises 16 residues. The CDR3 region has the DNA TGTGCCACTTCCAACCTGGCAGACCTCTCTGGAAACACCATATATTTT. This translates into CATSNLADLSGNTIYF.

Written as DNA, the CDR3 is TGCGCCAGCAGCTTTTGGGAGGCCGACACAGATACGCAGTATTTT. This gives the protein CASSFWEADTDTQYF. V gene TRBV5-1 combines with J gene TRBJ2-3; the D gene is possibly TRBD2 (6 bases). This CDR3 spans 15 amino acids. Trimming took off 2 bases at V and 2 bases at J, with 12 bases between the two ends. The germline CDR1 and CDR2 sequences are SGHRS and YFSETQ.

V gene TRBV2 combines with J gene TRBJ2-1; tentatively, D is TRBD2 (5 bases). Trimming removed 6 bases from V and 8 bases from J, with 20 bases in between. CDR3 length: 15 residues. The germline CDR1 and CDR2 sequences are SNHLY and FYNNEI. CDR3 protein: CASSTGPPLRDEQFF. In DNA form, the CDR3 reads TGTGCCAGCAGCACCGGACCGCCCTTGAGGGATGAGCAGTTCTTC.

A single count supports this clone. The V call is TRBV7-6, the J call TRBJ2-1; 8 nucleotides line up with TRBD2. CDR1 and CDR2 from the germline V gene are SGHVS and FNYEAQ. The V gene end was trimmed by 5 bases and the J gene end by 9 bases; junction bases not matched to a gene: 15. The CDR3 extends over 16 amino acids. The CDR3 DNA reads as TGTGCCAGCAGCCCCCGACTTAGCGGGGAGGGGGTTGAGCAGTTCTTC. Its protein product is CASSPRLSGEGVEQFF.

The J gene is TRBJ1-2, the V gene TRBV30; D call uncertain. Trimming left V 0 bases short and J 3 bases short, with 14 bases between. This CDR3 has 15 residues. Germline assignment: CDR1 GTSNPN and CDR2 SVGIG (reference sequence). The CDR3 region has the DNA TGTGCCTGGAGTGTTCGGGGAGGGTGGGACTATGGCTACACCTTC. It translates to CAWSVRGGWDYGYTF.

V and J are TRBV5-1 and TRBJ2-2, with D tentatively TRBD1 (5 bases). V shed 9 bases and J shed 3 bases, with 12 bases lying between them. This CDR3 is built from 13 residues. CDR1 SGHRS and CDR2 YFSETQ come from the germline V gene. The CDR3: CATSPGYTGELFF. Here the CDR3 DNA reads TGCGCCACCTCCCCAGGGTACACCGGGGAGCTGTTTTTT.